The source of this T cell receptor (beta chain) is a study of PD-L1 blockade in urothelial cancer. Overall study context: Prior chemotherapy regimens per patient numbered 0 to 3. Study conclusions and caveats: Blood TCR clonality below the median before treatment was a predictor of better survival.

The table came from immunoSEQ multiplex PCR; TCRdb's copy has only in-frame clones and leaves some out. This sample yields approximately 50,000 clones, of which roughly four fifths are seen a single time; about 3% belongs to the top ten. As concerns this clone: Its antigen is not identified.

Documented time point: pretreatment peripheral blood. The patients had locally advanced or metastatic urothelial carcinoma. The CDR3 totals 12 residues. Germline CDR1 reads SNHLY; CDR2 reads FYNNEI. Trimming shortened V by 0 bases and J by 12 bases, and 11 bases separated the two germline ends. This TCR came from a man between 65 and 79 years old with urothelial cancer. The starting material was PBMCs, obtained around atezolizumab (anti-PD-L1) treatment. The chain uses TRBV2 and TRBJ1-2; D may be TRBD1 (5 bases). For the CDR3, the DNA is TGTGCCAGCAGTGAAGCAAGGCAGGGAAACACCTTC. It translates to CASSEARQGNTF.